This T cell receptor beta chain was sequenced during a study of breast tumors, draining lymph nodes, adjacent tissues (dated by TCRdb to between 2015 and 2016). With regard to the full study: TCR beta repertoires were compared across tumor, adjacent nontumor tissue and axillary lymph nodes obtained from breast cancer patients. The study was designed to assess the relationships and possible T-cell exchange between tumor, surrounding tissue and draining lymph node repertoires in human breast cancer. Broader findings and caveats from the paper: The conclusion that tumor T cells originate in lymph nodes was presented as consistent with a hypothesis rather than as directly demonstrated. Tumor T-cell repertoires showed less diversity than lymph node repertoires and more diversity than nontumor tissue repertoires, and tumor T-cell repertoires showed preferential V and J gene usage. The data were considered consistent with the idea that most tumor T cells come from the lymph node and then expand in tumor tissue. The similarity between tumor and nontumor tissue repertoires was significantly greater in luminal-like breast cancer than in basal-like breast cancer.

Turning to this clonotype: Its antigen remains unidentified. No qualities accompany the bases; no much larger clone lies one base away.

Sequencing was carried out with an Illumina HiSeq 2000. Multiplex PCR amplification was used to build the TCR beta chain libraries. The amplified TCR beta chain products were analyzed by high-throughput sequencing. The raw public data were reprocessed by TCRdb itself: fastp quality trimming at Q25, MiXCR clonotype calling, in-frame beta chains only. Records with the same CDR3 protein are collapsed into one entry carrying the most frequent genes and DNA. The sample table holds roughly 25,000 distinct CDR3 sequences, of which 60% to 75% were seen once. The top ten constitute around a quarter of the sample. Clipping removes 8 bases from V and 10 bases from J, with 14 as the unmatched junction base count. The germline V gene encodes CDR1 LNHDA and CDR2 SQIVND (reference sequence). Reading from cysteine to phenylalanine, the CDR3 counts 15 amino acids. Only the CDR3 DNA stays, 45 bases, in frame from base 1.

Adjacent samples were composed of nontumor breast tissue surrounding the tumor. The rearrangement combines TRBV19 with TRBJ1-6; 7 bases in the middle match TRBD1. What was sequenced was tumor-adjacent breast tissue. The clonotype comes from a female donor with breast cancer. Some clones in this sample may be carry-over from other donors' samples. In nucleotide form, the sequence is TGTGCCAGTGCTCGACAGGGTTTCATTCGATCACCCCTCCACTTT. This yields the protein CASARQGFIRSPLHF.